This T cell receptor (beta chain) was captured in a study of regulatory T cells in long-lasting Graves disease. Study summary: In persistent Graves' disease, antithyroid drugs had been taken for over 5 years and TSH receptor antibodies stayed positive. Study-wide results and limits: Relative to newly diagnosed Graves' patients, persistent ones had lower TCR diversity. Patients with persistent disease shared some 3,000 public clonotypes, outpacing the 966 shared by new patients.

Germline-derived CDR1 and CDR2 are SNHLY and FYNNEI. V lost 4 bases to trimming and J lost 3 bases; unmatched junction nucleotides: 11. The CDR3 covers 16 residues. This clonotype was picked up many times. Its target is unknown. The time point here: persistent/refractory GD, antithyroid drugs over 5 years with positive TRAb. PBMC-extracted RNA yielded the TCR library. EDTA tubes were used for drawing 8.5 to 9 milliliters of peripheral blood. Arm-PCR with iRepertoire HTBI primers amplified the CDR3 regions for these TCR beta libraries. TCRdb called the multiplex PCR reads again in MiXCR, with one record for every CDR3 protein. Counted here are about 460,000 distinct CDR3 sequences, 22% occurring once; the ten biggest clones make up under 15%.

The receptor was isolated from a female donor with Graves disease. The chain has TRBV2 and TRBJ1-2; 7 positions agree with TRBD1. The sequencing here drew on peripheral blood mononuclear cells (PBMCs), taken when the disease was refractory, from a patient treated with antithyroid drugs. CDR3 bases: TGTGCCAGCAGTGGCGCCACAGGGGAGGGGTACTATGGCTACACCTTC. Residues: CASSGATGEGYYGYTF.